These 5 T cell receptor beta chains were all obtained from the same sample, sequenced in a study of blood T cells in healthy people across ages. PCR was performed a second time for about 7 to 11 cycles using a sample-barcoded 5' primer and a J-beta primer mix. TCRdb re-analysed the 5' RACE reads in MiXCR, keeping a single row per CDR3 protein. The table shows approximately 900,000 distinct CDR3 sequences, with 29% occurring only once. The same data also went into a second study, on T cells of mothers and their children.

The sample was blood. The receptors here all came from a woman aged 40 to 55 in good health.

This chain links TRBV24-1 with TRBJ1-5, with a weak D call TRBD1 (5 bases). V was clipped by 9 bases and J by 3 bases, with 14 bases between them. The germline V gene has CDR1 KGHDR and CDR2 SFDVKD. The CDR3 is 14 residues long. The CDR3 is CATQRQGLNQPQHF. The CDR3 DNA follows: TGTGCCACCCAGCGGCAGGGTCTCAATCAGCCCCAGCATTTT.

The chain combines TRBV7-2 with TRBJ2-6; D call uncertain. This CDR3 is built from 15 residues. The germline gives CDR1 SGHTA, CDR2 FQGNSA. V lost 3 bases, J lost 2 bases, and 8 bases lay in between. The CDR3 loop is CASSLFGTGANVLTF. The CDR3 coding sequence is TGTGCCAGCAGCTTGTTTGGGACTGGGGCCAACGTCCTGACTTTC.

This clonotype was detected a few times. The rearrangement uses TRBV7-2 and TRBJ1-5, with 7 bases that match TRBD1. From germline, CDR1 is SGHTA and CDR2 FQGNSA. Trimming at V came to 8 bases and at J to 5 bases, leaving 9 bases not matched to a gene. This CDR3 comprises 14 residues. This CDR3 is CASSQQGFYQPQHF. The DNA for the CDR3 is TGTGCCAGCTCCCAACAGGGGTTTTATCAGCCCCAGCATTTT.

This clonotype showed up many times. The CDR3 region has the DNA TGTGCCAGCAGTCCGAATCCAGGGGGGGATGAGCAGTTCTTC. Its protein product is CASSPNPGGDEQFF. The chain has TRBV2 and TRBJ2-1; D might be TRBD1 or TRBD2, each matching 7 bases. Trimming took off 5 bases at V and 8 bases at J, with 16 bases between the two ends. CDR3 length: 14 residues. The germline V gene encodes CDR1 SNHLY and CDR2 FYNNEI.

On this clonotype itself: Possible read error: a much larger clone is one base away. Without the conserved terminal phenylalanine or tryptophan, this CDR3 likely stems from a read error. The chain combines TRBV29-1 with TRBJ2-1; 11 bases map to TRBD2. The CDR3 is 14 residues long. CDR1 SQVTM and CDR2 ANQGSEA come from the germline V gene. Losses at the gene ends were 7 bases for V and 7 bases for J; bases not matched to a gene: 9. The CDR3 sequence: CSDIAGGPLNEQFC. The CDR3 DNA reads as TGCAGCGACATAGCGGGGGGGCCCCTGAATGAGCAGTTCTGC.